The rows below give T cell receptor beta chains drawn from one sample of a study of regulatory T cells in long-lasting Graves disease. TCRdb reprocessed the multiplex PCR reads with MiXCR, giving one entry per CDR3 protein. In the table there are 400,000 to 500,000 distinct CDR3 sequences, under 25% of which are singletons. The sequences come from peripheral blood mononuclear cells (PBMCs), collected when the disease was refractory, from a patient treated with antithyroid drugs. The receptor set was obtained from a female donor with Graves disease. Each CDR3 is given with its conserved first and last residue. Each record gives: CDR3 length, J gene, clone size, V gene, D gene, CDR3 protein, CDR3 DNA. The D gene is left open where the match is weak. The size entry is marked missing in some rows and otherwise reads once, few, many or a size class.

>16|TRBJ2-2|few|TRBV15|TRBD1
CATRHVGQVLGGELFF
TGTGCCACCAGACACGTGGGACAGGTTTTAGGCGGGGAGCTGTTTTTT
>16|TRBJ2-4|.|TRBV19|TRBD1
CASSPRDRAGKNIQYF
TGTGCCAGTAGTCCCCGGGACAGGGCAGGCAAAAACATTCAGTACTTC
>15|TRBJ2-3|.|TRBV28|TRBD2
CASSPLAGVPDTQYF
TGTGCCAGCAGTCCCCTAGCGGGAGTTCCAGATACGCAGTATTTT
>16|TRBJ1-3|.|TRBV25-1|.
CASRDRPEASGNTIYF
TGTGCCAGCAGGGACAGACCCGAGGCCTCTGGAAACACCATATATTTT
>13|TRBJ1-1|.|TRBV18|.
CASSPLSNTEAFF
TGTGCCAGCTCACCACTATCGAACACTGAAGCTTTCTTT
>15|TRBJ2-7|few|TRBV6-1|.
CASSDPGRLSYEQYF
TGTGCCAGCAGTGACCCCGGTCGTTTATCCTACGAGCAGTACTTC
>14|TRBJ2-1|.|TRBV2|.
CASRPPGSTGEQFF
TGTGCCAGCAGGCCGCCGGGCTCCACGGGGGAGCAGTTCTTC
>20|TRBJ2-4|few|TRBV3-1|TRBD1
CASSRGTGGLSSLAKNIQYF
TGTGCCAGCAGCCGGGGGACAGGGGGACTGTCATCACTAGCCAAAAACATTCAGTACTTC
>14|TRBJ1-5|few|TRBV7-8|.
CASRSERGNQPQHF
TGTGCCAGCAGGTCCGAGCGCGGCAATCAGCCCCAGCATTTT
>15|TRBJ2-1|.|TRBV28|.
CASSVQGYSYNEQFF
TGTGCCAGCAGCGTACAGGGATACTCCTACAATGAGCAGTTCTTC
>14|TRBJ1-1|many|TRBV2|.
CASGRQLMNTEAFF
TGTGCCAGCGGAAGACAGCTTATGAACACTGAAGCTTTCTTT
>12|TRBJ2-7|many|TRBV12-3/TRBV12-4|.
CASSMDSYEQYF
TGTGCCAGCAGTATGGACAGCTACGAGCAGTACTTC
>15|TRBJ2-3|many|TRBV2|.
CASSPRVIETDTQYF
TGTGCCAGCAGTCCCAGGGTAATTGAGACAGATACGCAGTATTTT
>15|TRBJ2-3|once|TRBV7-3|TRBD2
CASSLEREATDTQYF
TGTGCCAGCAGCTTAGAGCGGGAGGCAACAGATACGCAGTATTTT
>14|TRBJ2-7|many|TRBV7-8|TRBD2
CASSRGGSSYEQYF
TGTGCCAGCAGCCGGGGGGGAAGCTCCTACGAGCAGTACTTC
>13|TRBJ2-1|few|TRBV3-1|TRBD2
CASSPVSGIEQFF
TGTGCCAGCAGCCCCGTTAGCGGGATTGAGCAGTTCTTC
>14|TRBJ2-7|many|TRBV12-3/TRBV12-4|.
CASTPGRNSYEQYF
TGTGCCAGCACTCCGGGACGCAACTCCTACGAGCAGTACTTC
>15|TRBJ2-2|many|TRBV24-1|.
CATSDPGTNTGELFF
TGTGCCACCAGTGACCCCGGGACAAACACCGGGGAGCTGTTTTTT
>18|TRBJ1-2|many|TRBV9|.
CASSVPGEVGHLLRGYTF
TGTGCCAGCAGCGTACCCGGTGAGGTGGGACACCTACTTCGGGGCTACACCTTC
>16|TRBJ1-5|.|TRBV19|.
CASSIRETHYNQPQHF
TGTGCCAGTAGTATCCGCGAGACCCACTACAATCAGCCCCAGCATTTT
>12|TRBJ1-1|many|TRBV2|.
CASRLRVTEAFF
TGTGCCAGCAGACTCAGGGTAACTGAAGCTTTCTTT
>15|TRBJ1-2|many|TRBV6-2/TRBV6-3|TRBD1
CASHSTGVKGYGYTF
TGTGCCAGCCACTCGACAGGGGTGAAGGGGTATGGCTACACCTTC
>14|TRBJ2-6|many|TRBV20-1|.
CSASSGTGANVLTF
TGCAGTGCTAGTTCGGGGACTGGGGCCAACGTCCTGACTTTC
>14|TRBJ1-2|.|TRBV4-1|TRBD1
CASSQGPGTVGYTF
TGCGCCAGCAGCCAAGGCCCGGGGACAGTTGGCTACACCTTC
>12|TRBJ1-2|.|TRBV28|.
CASSNRDRGYTF
TGTGCCAGCAGTAACAGGGATCGTGGCTACACCTTC
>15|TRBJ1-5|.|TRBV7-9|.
CASSPSGSTNQPQHF
TGTGCCAGCAGCCCCTCGGGAAGTACCAATCAGCCCCAGCATTTT
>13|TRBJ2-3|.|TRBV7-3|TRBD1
CASSLDLGQAKYF
TGTGCCAGCAGCTTAGACCTCGGACAGGCGAAGTATTTT
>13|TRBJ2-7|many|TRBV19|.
CASSWGQSYEQYF
TGTGCCAGTAGTTGGGGGCAGTCCTACGAGCAGTACTTC
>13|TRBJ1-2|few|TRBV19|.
CASSSRTEDGYTF
TGTGCCAGTAGTTCCAGGACAGAGGACGGCTACACCTTC
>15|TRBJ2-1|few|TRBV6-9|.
CASSSSAEGWNEQFF
TGTGCCAGCAGTTCCTCAGCGGAGGGGTGGAATGAGCAGTTCTTC
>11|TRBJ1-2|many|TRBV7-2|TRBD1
CASRQGASYTF
TGTGCCAGCCGACAGGGGGCAAGCTACACCTTC
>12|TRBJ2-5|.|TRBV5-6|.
CASRGASEAQYF
TGTGCCAGCAGGGGGGCTTCGGAGGCCCAGTACTTC
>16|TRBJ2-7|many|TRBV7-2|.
CASSTRSGNNQYEQYF
TGTGCCAGCAGCACCAGGTCCGGGAACAATCAATACGAGCAGTACTTC
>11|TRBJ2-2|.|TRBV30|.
CAWSVPGELFF
TGTGCCTGGAGTGTTCCCGGGGAGCTGTTTTTT
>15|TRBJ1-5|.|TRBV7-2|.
CASSLGKKGEQPQHF
TGTGCCAGCAGCTTAGGAAAAAAAGGGGAACAGCCCCAGCATTTT
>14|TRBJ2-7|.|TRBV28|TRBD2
CASSSLADPYEQYF
TGTGCCAGCAGTTCCCTAGCGGACCCCTACGAGCAGTACTTC
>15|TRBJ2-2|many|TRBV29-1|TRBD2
CSVCLAGTNTGELFF
TGCAGCGTTTGTCTAGCGGGAACGAACACCGGGGAGCTGTTTTTT
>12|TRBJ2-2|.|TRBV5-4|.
CASTRPGGELFF
TGTGCCAGCACAAGGCCCGGCGGCGAGCTGTTTTTT
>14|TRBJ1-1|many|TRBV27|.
CASSLAGYGTEAFF
TGTGCCAGCAGTTTGGCCGGGTATGGCACTGAAGCTTTCTTT
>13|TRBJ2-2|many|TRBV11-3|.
CASSGRDTGELFF
TGTGCCAGCAGCGGGCGGGACACCGGGGAGCTGTTTTTT